This is a list of T cell receptor beta chains from one sample in a study of T cell repertoires in cytomegalovirus infection. A single record per CDR3 protein comes from TCRdb applying MiXCR to the reads. The sample contains about 180,000 distinct CDR3 sequences, about 15% of which appear only once. Sequenced: CD8+ T cells from PBMCs. The receptor source for this set is a human donor in good health (CMV status not recorded). Some clones in this sample may be carry-over from other donors' samples. The CDR3 runs from the conserved cysteine through the conserved F or W. The D gene is left open where the match is weak. Expanded clones get a size class; other rows say once, few or many, or leave the size out.

V	J	D	size	CDR3	DNA
TRBV7-6	TRBJ2-7	TRBD2	NA	CASSLRAGAPSSYEQYF	TGTGCCAGCAGCCTGCGCGCGGGAGCTCCGAGCTCCTACGAGCAGTACTTC
TRBV28	TRBJ1-2	NA	NA	CASSFSGGRALYGYTF	TGTGCCAGCAGCTTCTCTGGAGGAAGGGCTCTATATGGCTACACCTTC
TRBV12-3/TRBV12-4	TRBJ2-3	NA	NA	CASRLRPDTQYF	TGTGCCAGCAGGCTCCGTCCTGATACGCAGTATTTT
TRBV7-9	TRBJ2-3	TRBD2	few	CASSLRASGPTDTQYF	TGTGCCAGCAGCTTACGGGCTAGCGGACCCACAGATACGCAGTATTTT
TRBV20-1	TRBJ1-1	NA	NA	CSARFPRGGFNTEAFF	TGCAGTGCTAGATTCCCGAGGGGGGGGTTTAACACTGAAGCTTTCTTT
TRBV4-1	TRBJ2-5	TRBD2	many	CASSQDQAGEVLETQYF	TGCGCCAGCAGCCAAGATCAAGCGGGGGAGGTACTAGAGACCCAGTACTTC
TRBV7-2	TRBJ1-1	NA	few	CASSPNMNSGNTEAFF	TGTGCCAGCAGTCCGAATATGAATTCTGGGAACACTGAAGCTTTCTTT
TRBV12-3/TRBV12-4	TRBJ1-2	TRBD1	NA	CASSGDRDSHGYTF	TGTGCCAGCAGTGGGGACAGGGATAGCCATGGCTACACCTTC
TRBV6-2/TRBV6-3	TRBJ1-1	NA	NA	CASSPGIPEAFF	TGTGCCAGCAGTCCAGGGATTCCTGAAGCTTTCTTT
TRBV15	TRBJ1-2	TRBD1	NA	CATSRDLGQGKDGYTF	TGTGCCACCAGCAGAGATTTGGGACAGGGGAAGGATGGCTACACCTTC
TRBV6-6	TRBJ1-3	NA	NA	CASSYSGSSGNTIYF	TGTGCCAGCAGTTACAGCGGGAGCTCTGGAAACACCATATATTTT
TRBV7-6	TRBJ2-5	TRBD2	few	CASTGRRSGVETQYF	TGTGCCAGCACCGGCAGACGAAGCGGGGTGGAGACCCAGTACTTC
TRBV7-9	TRBJ2-5	TRBD1	NA	CASSSWTGQETQYF	TGTGCCAGCAGCTCTTGGACAGGGCAAGAGACCCAGTACTTC
TRBV14	TRBJ2-2	NA	NA	CASRQTSNTGELFF	TGTGCCAGCAGGCAGACGTCGAACACCGGGGAGCTGTTTTTT
TRBV28	TRBJ2-5	NA	NA	CASSLSLGSQETQYF	TGTGCCAGCAGTTTAAGTCTGGGTTCACAGGAGACCCAGTACTTC
TRBV5-5	TRBJ1-1	NA	few	CASTWWAGSTEAFF	TGTGCCAGCACCTGGTGGGCAGGGAGCACTGAAGCTTTCTTT
TRBV12-3/TRBV12-4	TRBJ2-7	NA	many	CARRGRRWYPYYEQYF	TGTGCCAGAAGGGGGAGAAGATGGTATCCTTACTACGAGCAGTACTTC
TRBV12-3/TRBV12-4	TRBJ2-1	TRBD2	NA	CASSPRLARGNEQFF	TGTGCCAGCAGTCCGCGACTAGCGCGCGGGAATGAGCAGTTCTTC
TRBV27	TRBJ2-1	TRBD1	NA	CASSPPETGLTYNEQFF	TGTGCCAGCAGCCCCCCGGAGACAGGGCTAACATACAATGAGCAGTTCTTC
TRBV11-3	TRBJ2-2	TRBD1	NA	CASSYKQGEDTGELFF	TGTGCCAGCAGCTATAAACAGGGGGAGGACACCGGGGAGCTGTTTTTT
TRBV4-1	TRBJ1-1	NA	NA	CASSQVRVANTEAFF	TGCGCCAGCAGCCAAGTCAGGGTTGCGAACACTGAAGCTTTCTTT
TRBV6-5	TRBJ2-3	TRBD1	NA	CASSYSLGGDHTDTQYF	TGTGCCAGCAGTTACTCTTTAGGGGGCGATCACACAGATACGCAGTATTTT
TRBV27	TRBJ2-4	NA	few	CASSFGQPKAKNIQYF	TGTGCCAGCAGTTTCGGACAGCCTAAAGCCAAAAACATTCAGTACTTC
TRBV6-2/TRBV6-3	TRBJ2-1	NA	few	CASSLRRIHEQFF	TGTGCCAGCTCCTTGAGGCGTATCCATGAGCAGTTCTTC
TRBV20-1	TRBJ2-1	TRBD2	few	CSASELAEMYNEQFF	TGCAGTGCTAGCGAACTAGCGGAGATGTACAATGAGCAGTTCTTC
TRBV7-2	TRBJ2-6	NA	NA	CASSFRQSEANVLTF	TGTGCCAGCAGCTTCCGACAATCCGAGGCCAACGTCCTGACTTTC
TRBV5-5	TRBJ2-7	TRBD2	NA	CASSAGLAGVSYEQYF	TGTGCCAGCAGCGCGGGACTAGCGGGGGTCTCCTACGAGCAGTACTTC
TRBV28	TRBJ1-1	NA	few	CASRWATEAFF	TGTGCCAGCAGGTGGGCCACTGAAGCTTTCTTT
TRBV5-6	TRBJ2-7	NA	many	CASSLGGGAYYEQYF	TGTGCCAGCAGCTTAGGAGGGGGCGCCTACTACGAGCAGTACTTC
TRBV28	TRBJ1-1	NA	few	CASSPYAVNTEAFF	TGTGCCAGCAGTCCGTATGCAGTCAACACTGAAGCTTTCTTT
TRBV28	TRBJ2-7	TRBD1	few	CASTLGQGVDEQYF	TGTGCCAGCACCCTGGGACAGGGGGTAGACGAGCAGTACTTC
TRBV6-1	TRBJ2-3	TRBD2	few	CASSDRDRASGVRRGTDTQYF	TGTGCCAGCAGTGACAGGGATAGGGCTAGCGGGGTCCGACGGGGCACAGATACGCAGTATTTT
TRBV19	TRBJ1-1	NA	few	CASSIPGNSLTEAFF	TGTGCCAGTAGTATTCCGGGGAATAGTCTAACTGAAGCTTTCTTT
TRBV10-3	TRBJ1-1	NA	NA	CAIREYTEAFF	TGTGCCATCAGGGAGTACACTGAAGCTTTCTTT
TRBV6-2/TRBV6-3	TRBJ2-3	NA	NA	CASSWPGDTQYF	TGTGCCAGCAGTTGGCCCGGCGATACGCAGTATTTT
TRBV4-2	TRBJ1-1	NA	few	CASSLHLNTEAFF	TGTGCCAGCAGCCTCCATCTGAACACTGAAGCTTTCTTT
TRBV12-3/TRBV12-4	TRBJ2-7	NA	few	CASSSLDSYEQYF	TGTGCCAGCAGTTCACTTGACAGCTACGAGCAGTACTTC
TRBV7-2	TRBJ2-1	TRBD1	few	CASSFDRVYNEQFF	TGTGCCAGCAGCTTTGACAGGGTCTACAATGAGCAGTTCTTC
TRBV6-2/TRBV6-3	TRBJ2-1	NA	NA	CASSYAANNEQFF	TGTGCCAGCAGTTACGCTGCAAACAATGAGCAGTTCTTC
TRBV7-9	TRBJ2-2	TRBD1	few	CASSLRDSANTGELFF	TGTGCCAGCAGCTTACGGGACAGCGCGAACACCGGGGAGCTGTTTTTT
TRBV14	TRBJ1-1	NA	NA	CASREDGNTEAFF	TGTGCCAGCAGGGAGGACGGGAACACTGAAGCTTTCTTT
TRBV12-3/TRBV12-4	TRBJ1-2	TRBD1	few	CASSSIPGGSLYGYTF	TGTGCCAGCAGTTCCATCCCAGGGGGCAGTCTCTATGGCTACACCTTC
TRBV27	TRBJ1-3	NA	NA	CASSLYGGGGNTIYF	TGTGCCAGCAGTTTATACGGGGGAGGTGGAAACACCATATATTTT
TRBV5-1	TRBJ2-1	NA	few	CASSGGPGSDEQFF	TGCGCCAGCAGCGGGGGCCCGGGAAGCGATGAGCAGTTCTTC
TRBV28	TRBJ1-4	NA	NA	CASRSGPPTNEKLFF	TGTGCCAGCAGGTCAGGACCGCCAACTAATGAAAAACTGTTTTTT
TRBV7-2	TRBJ2-7	TRBD2	many	CASSPRGLAEYPYEQYF	TGTGCCAGCAGCCCCCGGGGACTAGCGGAATACCCCTACGAGCAGTACTTC
TRBV7-2	TRBJ2-7	NA	few	CASSFPDREQYF	TGTGCCAGCAGTTTCCCGGACCGCGAGCAGTACTTC
TRBV7-6	TRBJ2-1	TRBD1	few	CASSSSGTGPNEQFF	TGTGCCAGCAGCTCGTCCGGGACAGGGCCGAATGAGCAGTTCTTC
TRBV19	TRBJ1-1	TRBD1	NA	CASTSLQGASGEAFF	TGTGCCAGTACCTCCCTACAGGGGGCGAGCGGTGAAGCTTTCTTT
TRBV7-9	TRBJ1-2	NA	once	CAIYSSGGYGYTF	TGTGCCATCTACTCTTCGGGCGGCTATGGCTACACCTTC